This T cell receptor beta chain was captured by sequencing in a study of T cells in Graves' hyperthyroidism and ophthalmopathy. Per the germline V gene, CDR1 is SGHTA and CDR2 is FQGNSA. V was pared by 5 bases and J by 8 bases, with 19 bases between. The CDR3 runs 15 residues. The TCR beta CDR3 regions underwent amplification using RNA transcripts as the source. First-round RT-PCR of the TCR CDR3 relied on the HTBI primer set. One entry per CDR3 protein, called by TCRdb with MiXCR from the multiplex PCR reads. In the table there are 270,000 or so distinct CDR3 sequences, 25% of which are singletons. This clonotype was obtained from a middle-aged man with Graves' hyperthyroidism that later progressed to Graves' ophthalmopathy. The chain combines TRBV7-2 with TRBJ2-4; D assignment may be TRBD1 or TRBD2 (5 bases each). Sequenced sample: blood. CDR3 coding DNA: TGTGCCAGCAGCGCCCCCGGGACCGACGGTCACATTCAGTACTTC. Translating it yields CASSAPGTDGHIQYF.